A single sample gave rise to the 9 T cell receptor beta chains below, sequenced in a study of blood T cells in healthy people across ages. Alongside a J-beta primer mix, a sample-barcoded 5' primer served in a second PCR lasting about 6 to 11 cycles. TCRdb independently ran MiXCR on the 5' RACE reads; one entry per CDR3 protein. The data hold 650,000 or so distinct CDR3 sequences, with approximately 52% observed a single time. The sample consisted of blood. These receptors originate from a woman of 80 years or more in good health.

In this sample, this clonotype turned up many times. The chain couples TRBV9 to TRBJ2-7; TRBD1 matches at 8 bases. In germline, CDR1 is SGDLS, CDR2 YYNGEE. The CDR3 loop spans 16 amino acids. The ends lost 3 bases at V and 5 bases at J; junction bases unmatched: 13. CDR3 protein: CASSAGNRGSFNEQYF. CDR3 coding DNA: TGTGCCAGCAGCGCGGGGAACAGGGGGAGTTTCAACGAGCAGTACTTC.

The V and J genes are TRBV11-2 and TRBJ2-1; no definite D call. Between the trimmed V and J ends, which lost 0 bases and 5 bases, there was a span of 8 bases. The CDR3 spans 14 residues. Germline CDR1 SGHAT, CDR2 FQNNGV. The CDR3 here is CASSLEPGNNEQFF. CDR3 sequence (DNA): TGTGCCAGCAGCTTAGAGCCAGGTAACAATGAGCAGTTCTTC. Combining the CDR3 with reference TRBV11-2 and TRBJ2-1 gives the whole variable domain EAGVAQSPRYKIIEKRQSVAFWCNPISGHATLYWYQQILGQGPKLLIQFQNNGVVDDSQLPKDRFSAERLKGVDSTLKIQPAKLEDSAVYLCASSLEPGNNEQFFGPGTRLTVL.

The rearrangement links TRBV7-9 to TRBJ2-6; D unresolved. Germline loops: CDR1 SEHNR, CDR2 FQNEAQ (reference sequence). Between the trimmed V and J ends, which lost 5 bases and 11 bases, there was a span of 13 bases. The CDR3 consists of 13 residues. CDR3 nucleotide sequence: TGTGCCAGCAGCCCTGGATTAGTCTACGTCCTGACTTTC. It is translated as CASSPGLVYVLTF.

Remarks on this clonotype: A much larger clone lies a single base off, so this may be a read error. The CDR3 loop is CASSGISYNEQFF. DNA of the CDR3: TGCGCCAGCAGTGGCATCTCGTACAATGAGCAGTTCTTC. This chain joins TRBV5-1 and TRBJ2-1, with D uncertain. Trimming removed 5 bases at V and 4 bases at J, with 10 bases between. This CDR3 spans 13 amino acids. The germline gives CDR1 SGHRS, CDR2 YFSETQ. The complete variable domain, with remaining parts taken from reference TRBV5-1 and TRBJ2-1, reads KAGVTQTPRYLIKTRGQQVTLSCSPISGHRSVSWYQQTPGQGLQFLFEYFSETQRNKGNFPGRFSGRQFSNSRSEMNVSTLELGDSALYLCASSGISYNEQFFGPGTRLTVL.

The chain carries TRBV7-6 and TRBJ1-2; no definite D call. The CDR3 is 12 amino acids. The germline gives CDR1 SGHVS, CDR2 FNYEAQ. V was pared by 4 bases and J by 7 bases, with 10 bases between. The CDR3 DNA sequence: TGTGCCAGCAGCTCAGGTGTTTTTGGCTACACCTTC. Amino acids: CASSSGVFGYTF.

Note on this clonotype: A much larger clone differs by one base, so this may be a read error. The chain is built from TRBV5-1 and TRBJ2-5; D call uncertain. Trimming shortened V by 0 bases and J by 11 bases, and 20 bases separated the two germline ends. This CDR3 has 15 residues. Germline CDR1 and CDR2: SGHRS and YFSETQ. The CDR3 region is CASSLAVGSYNEQYF. The CDR3 DNA sequence: TGCGCCAGCAGCTTGGCGGTGGGCTCCTACAATGAGCAGTACTTC. The variable domain in full, completed from reference TRBV5-1 and TRBJ2-5, reads KAGVTQTPRYLIKTRGQQVTLSCSPISGHRSVSWYQQTPGQGLQFLFEYFSETQRNKGNFPGRFSGRQFSNSRSEMNVSTLELGDSALYLCASSLAVGSYNEQYFGPGTRLLVL.

The V call is TRBV20-1, the J call TRBJ2-1; 7 positions match TRBD2. This CDR3 comprises 13 residues. Germline loops: CDR1 DFQATT, CDR2 SNEGSKA (reference sequence). Unmatched junction bases numbered 11, after V lost 5 bases and J lost 10 bases. CDR3 sequence (DNA): TGCAGTGCTCCGGGACTAAGGGACGGGGAGCAGTTCTTC. This translates into CSAPGLRDGEQFF.

This clonotype was observed a handful of times. The chain uses TRBV4-1 and TRBJ2-7; no clear D. The germline V gene encodes CDR1 MGHRA and CDR2 YSYEKL. V was pared by 4 bases and J by 1 base, with 8 bases between. The CDR3 length is 13 residues. For the CDR3, the DNA is TGCGCCAGCAGCCGCATGGGGTCCTACGAGCAGTACTTC. This codes for CASSRMGSYEQYF.

In regard to this clonotype: It may be a read error: a sequence one base away is much more abundant. The chain couples TRBV29-1 to TRBJ2-3, with unresolved D. Germline V lookup: CDR1 SQVTM, CDR2 ANQGSEA. The ends were cut back, 6 bases at V and 1 base at J, with 14 bases in the middle. CDR3 size: 14 residues. The CDR3, as DNA: TGCAGCGTCGCCTCGGTCGGACGCACAGATACGCAGTATTTT. Protein: CSVASVGRTDTQYF.